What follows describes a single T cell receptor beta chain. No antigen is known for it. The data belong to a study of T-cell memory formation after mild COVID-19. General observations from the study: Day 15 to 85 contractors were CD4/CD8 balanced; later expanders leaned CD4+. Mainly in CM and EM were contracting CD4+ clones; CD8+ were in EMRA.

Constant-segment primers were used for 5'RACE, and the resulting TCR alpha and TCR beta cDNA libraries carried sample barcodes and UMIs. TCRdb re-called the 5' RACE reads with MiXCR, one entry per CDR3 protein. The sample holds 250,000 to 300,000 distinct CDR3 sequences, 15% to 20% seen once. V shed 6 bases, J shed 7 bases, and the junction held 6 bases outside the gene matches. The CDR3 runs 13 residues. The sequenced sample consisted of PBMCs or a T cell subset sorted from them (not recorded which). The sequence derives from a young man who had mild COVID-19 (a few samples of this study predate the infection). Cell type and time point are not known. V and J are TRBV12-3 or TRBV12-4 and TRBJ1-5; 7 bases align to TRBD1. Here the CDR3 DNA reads TGTGCCAGCAGGACAGGGAGTCGACAGCCCCAGCATTTT. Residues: CASRTGSRQPQHF.